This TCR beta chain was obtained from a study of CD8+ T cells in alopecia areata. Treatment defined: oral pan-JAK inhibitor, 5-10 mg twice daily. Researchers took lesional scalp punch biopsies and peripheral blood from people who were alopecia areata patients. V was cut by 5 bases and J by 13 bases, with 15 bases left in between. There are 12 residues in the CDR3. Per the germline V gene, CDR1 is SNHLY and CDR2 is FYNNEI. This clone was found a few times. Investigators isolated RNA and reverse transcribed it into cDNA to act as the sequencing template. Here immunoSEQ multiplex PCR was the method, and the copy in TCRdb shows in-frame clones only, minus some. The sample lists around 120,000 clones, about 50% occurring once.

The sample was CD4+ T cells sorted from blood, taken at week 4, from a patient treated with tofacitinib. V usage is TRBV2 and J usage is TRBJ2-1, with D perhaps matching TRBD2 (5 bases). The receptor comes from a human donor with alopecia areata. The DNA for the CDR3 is TGTGCCAGCAGTCCTACCCGGGAAGCACAGTTCTTC. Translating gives CASSPTREAQFF.